This record concerns one T cell receptor beta chain sequence. Its antigen is unidentified. Profiled with immunoSEQ multiplex PCR; TCRdb holds only in-frame clones, not every one. The sample lists some 72,000 clones; about 90% were seen once. The sample is drawn from a study of OX40 agonist ivuxolimab in advanced cancers. Overall study findings and caveats: Clonal expansion from baseline to week 6 occurred in both CD4+ and CD8+ T cells. What antigens the expanded peripheral T cells recognized was never established.

The sample consisted of CD4+ or CD8+ T cells sorted from blood, taken in a trial of the OX40 agonist ivuxolimab. The clonotype was recovered from an adult with an advanced solid tumor such as melanoma, head and neck, liver or kidney cancer.

CDR3 protein: CASRVDRGYYGYTF. CDR3 coding DNA: TGTGCCAGCAGGGTCGACAGGGGCTACTATGGCTACACCTTC. The V and J genes are TRBV6-6 and TRBJ1-2, with 8 positions matching TRBD1. This CDR3 has 14 amino acids. The junction had 6 bases not matched to a gene; V was cut back by 6 bases and J by 3 bases. CDR1 is MNHNY and CDR2 is SVGAGI in the germline V gene (reference sequence).